The 20 T cell receptor beta chains below were found in one sample sequenced in a study of cytomegalovirus exposure and HLA in healthy donors. PCR involved 60 Vbeta and 13 Jbeta primers. The assay was immunoSEQ multiplex PCR, and TCRdb's table has in-frame clones only and misses some. The table includes 200,000 to 250,000 clones, 70% to 90% detected once. Material for sequencing was PBMCs. The receptors originated from a human donor in good health.

The chain joins TRBV5-1 to TRBJ2-3; maybe TRBD2 (6 bases). This CDR3 has 13 residues. Trimming took 5 bases from V and 6 from J, leaving 13 bases between them. CDR1 is SGHRS, CDR2 YFSETQ, per germline. The CDR3 DNA follows: TGCGCCAGCAGTACAACGGGGGAGGATACGCAGTATTTT. This encodes CASSTTGEDTQYF.

The chain is built from TRBV15 and TRBJ2-4; TRBD2 aligns across 9 bases. After removal of 2 bases from V and 8 bases from J, the junction contained 13 bases not matched to a gene. CDR3 length equals 17 residues. CDR1 and CDR2 from the germline V gene are LNHNV and YYDKDF (reference sequence). The CDR3 nucleotides are TGTGCCACCAGCAGACCCCAGCGGGGGGACTTCGGGGACATTCAGTACTTC. It translates to CATSRPQRGDFGDIQYF.

The CDR3 DNA sequence: TGTGCCAGCAGCCCGTCCCGGGACTTTCACTACGAGCAGTACTTC. Protein product: CASSPSRDFHYEQYF. The gene calls are TRBV7-6 and TRBJ2-7, with a tentative D call TRBD2 (6 bases). V lost 5 bases and J 3 bases, leaving 17 bases between the germline ends. The CDR3 extends over 15 amino acids. From germline, CDR1 is SGHVS and CDR2 FNYEAQ.

This clone has just one count. The chain couples TRBV19 to TRBJ2-5, with 8 bases aligning to TRBD2. The CDR3 is 15 residues long. V lost 4 bases, J lost 5 bases, and 9 bases stayed unmatched. In germline, CDR1 is LNHDA, CDR2 SQIVND (reference sequence). Here the CDR3 DNA reads TGTGCCAGTAGTAAGGACCGGGGGGGAATGGAGACCCAGTACTTC. Translation gives CASSKDRGGMETQYF. The full variable domain, its missing parts supplied by reference TRBV19 and TRBJ2-5, is DGGITQSPKYLFRKEGQNVTLSCEQNLNHDAMYWYRQDPGQGLRLIYYSQIVNDFQKGDIAEGYSVSREKKESFPLTVTSAQKNPTAFYLCASSKDRGGMETQYFGPGTRLLVL.

The rearrangement joins TRBV5-1 to TRBJ2-3; D gene ambiguous. CDR3 length: 15 amino acids. V gave up 3 bases and J gave up 0 bases, with 11 bases separating them. In germline, CDR1 is SGHRS, CDR2 YFSETQ. The CDR3 region is CASSSDMRSTDTQYF. CDR3 in DNA: TGCGCCAGCAGCTCTGACATGCGAAGCACAGATACGCAGTATTTT. Full variable domain (missing parts from reference TRBV5-1 and TRBJ2-3): KAGVTQTPRYLIKTRGQQVTLSCSPISGHRSVSWYQQTPGQGLQFLFEYFSETQRNKGNFPGRFSGRQFSNSRSEMNVSTLELGDSALYLCASSSDMRSTDTQYFGPGTRLTVL.

V gene TRBV4-3 combines with J gene TRBJ2-7; 7 nucleotides align to TRBD1. The V gene's germline CDR1 is LGHNA and CDR2 YSLEER. The CDR3 extends over 15 amino acids. V was pared by 0 bases and J by 6 bases, with 8 bases of the junction left unmatched. CDR3 in amino acids: CASSQDKGARVEQYF. CDR3 nucleotides: TGCGCCAGCAGCCAAGATAAGGGGGCGCGTGTCGAGCAGTACTTC.

The chain employs TRBV6-1 and TRBJ1-1; tentative D call: TRBD1 (5 bases). The CDR3 runs to 12 residues. V was trimmed by 6 bases and J by 11 bases, leaving 16 bases between them. CDR1 and CDR2 (germline): MNHNS, SASEGT. Here the CDR3 DNA reads TGTGCCAGCAGGATTGAGTACCCAGGGGCTTTCTTT. Its translation: CASRIEYPGAFF.

The V call is TRBV28, the J call TRBJ2-2; 10 bases are a match to TRBD2. This CDR3 region has 15 residues. CDR1 is MDHEN, CDR2 SYDVKM, per germline. J was trimmed by 7 bases and V by 8 bases; bases with no gene match: 10. Here the CDR3 reads CASGSSGRVIGELFF. CDR3 coding DNA: TGTGCCAGCGGTTCTAGCGGGAGAGTGATCGGGGAGCTGTTTTTT.

The chain is built from TRBV5-1 and TRBJ2-2, with 10 nucleotides matching TRBD2. This CDR3 is built from 16 residues. The junction had 9 bases not matched to a gene; V was cut back by 3 bases and J by 7 bases. The V gene's germline CDR1 is SGHRS and CDR2 YFSETQ. Here the CDR3 DNA reads TGCGCCAGCAGCTATGGGCTAGCGGGAGTGGACGGGGAGCTGTTTTTT. Translating gives CASSYGLAGVDGELFF.

Only one count was recorded for this clone. This chain connects TRBV5-1 to TRBJ1-1, with D possibly being TRBD1 (6 bases). Trimming removed 5 bases from V and 1 base from J, with 15 bases in between. This CDR3 is 15 amino acids long. The germline gives CDR1 SGHRS, CDR2 YFSETQ. CDR3 sequence (DNA): TGCGCCAGCAGAGAATCAGGGGTAGGGAACACTGAAGCTTTCTTT. It codes for CASRESGVGNTEAFF.

The V and J genes are TRBV19 and TRBJ2-2, with 7 nucleotides matching TRBD2. CDR1 is LNHDA, CDR2 SQIVND, per germline (reference sequence). V was pared by 3 bases and J by 4 bases, with 5 bases of the junction left unmatched. The CDR3 is 15 amino acids. This chain's CDR3 is CASSITLAFTGELFF. The CDR3, as DNA: TGTGCCAGTAGTATCACACTAGCGTTCACCGGGGAGCTGTTTTTT.

This clone has a handful of counts. The gene calls are TRBV28 and TRBJ2-6, with 7 bases aligning to TRBD2. CDR3 length: 16 amino acids. Germline lookup yields CDR1 MDHEN and CDR2 SYDVKM. Trimming at V came to 5 bases and at J to 0 bases, leaving 4 bases not matched to a gene. The CDR3 DNA is TGTGCCAGCAGTAACGGGGGGAGCTCTGGGGCCAACGTCCTGACTTTC. Its protein is CASSNGGSSGANVLTF.

This chain joins TRBV15 and TRBJ2-3, with 9 bases lining up with TRBD2. The germline V gene encodes CDR1 LNHNV and CDR2 YYDKDF (reference sequence). V trimming: 2 bases; J trimming: 4 bases; junction bases outside the gene matches: 19. This CDR3 has 20 residues. The CDR3 sequence: CATSRMLRDSLAGSADTQYF. For the CDR3, the DNA is TGTGCCACCAGCAGAATGCTACGGGACAGTCTAGCGGGAAGCGCAGATACGCAGTATTTT.

This sequence joins TRBV5-1 and TRBJ2-5, with 9 positions matching TRBD1. The V gene's germline CDR1 is SGHRS and CDR2 YFSETQ. V was clipped by 0 bases and J by 4 bases; unmatched bases: 4. There are 15 residues in the CDR3. CDR3 nucleotide sequence: TGCGCCAGCAGCTTGGGGGACAGGGTAGGAGAGACCCAGTACTTC. The encoded protein is CASSLGDRVGETQYF.

This rearrangement joins TRBV6-1 to TRBJ1-3; the D is unclear. This CDR3 is 14 amino acids long. Looked up from germline, CDR1 is MNHNS and CDR2 is SASEGT. Trimming cost V 7 bases and J 0 bases, with 10 bases left between them. The CDR3 loop is CASMTGSSGNTIYF. CDR3 DNA sequence: TGTGCCAGCATGACGGGGAGCTCTGGAAACACCATATATTTT.

This chain joins TRBV29-1 and TRBJ2-7; a possible D gene is TRBD2 (6 bases). Germline CDR1 SQVTM, CDR2 ANQGSEA. CDR3 length: 15 residues. Trimming stripped 7 bases from V and 2 bases from J, with 21 bases between. The CDR3: CSARRGNGGTYEQYF. The CDR3 DNA follows: TGCAGCGCTCGCCGAGGTAACGGGGGTACCTACGAGCAGTACTTC.

The genes are TRBV28 and TRBJ2-5, with 13 bases matching TRBD2. The trim removed 5 bases at V and 7 bases at J, leaving 22 bases unmatched. The V gene's germline CDR1 is MDHEN and CDR2 SYDVKM. The CDR3 is made up of 20 amino acids. The CDR3 bases are TGTGCCAGCAGTCCATCGCCAGGGACTAGCGGGACGGGCAGGCCCGGGACCCAGTACTTC. Amino acid sequence: CASSPSPGTSGTGRPGTQYF.

The V gene is TRBV15, the J gene TRBJ1-4, with D hard to call. V lost 3 bases and J 11 bases, leaving 13 bases between the germline ends. There are 13 residues in the CDR3. Germline V gene sequence: CDR1 LNHNV, CDR2 YYDKDF (reference sequence). The CDR3 DNA is TGTGCCACCAGCAGGGCCGGCGGGGAGAAACTGTTTTTT. Translating gives CATSRAGGEKLFF. The full variable domain, its missing parts supplied by reference TRBV15 and TRBJ1-4, is DAMVIQNPRYQVTQFGKPVTLSCSQTLNHNVMYWYQQKSSQAPKLLFHYYDKDFNNEADTPDNFQSRRPNTSFCFLDIRSPGLGDTAMYLCATSRAGGEKLFFGSGTQLSVL.

This chain uses TRBV19 with TRBJ1-4; 9 bases fit TRBD1. CDR1 is LNHDA, CDR2 SQIVND, per germline (reference sequence). With V trimmed by 6 bases and J by 13 bases, 6 bases remained unmatched. This CDR3 contains 12 residues. The CDR3 here is CASSPDRGSLFF. The CDR3 nucleotides are TGTGCCAGTAGCCCCGACAGGGGGTCACTGTTTTTT. Full variable domain (missing parts from reference TRBV19 and TRBJ1-4): DGGITQSPKYLFRKEGQNVTLSCEQNLNHDAMYWYRQDPGQGLRLIYYSQIVNDFQKGDIAEGYSVSREKKESFPLTVTSAQKNPTAFYLCASSPDRGSLFFGSGTQLSVL.

The V call is TRBV5-1, the J call TRBJ2-5, with D tentatively TRBD2 (6 bases). This CDR3 is built from 14 residues. Trimming pared 9 bases from V and 5 bases from J, leaving 20 bases between. Germline V gene lookup returns CDR1 SGHRS and CDR2 YFSETQ. CDR3 nucleotides: TGCGCCACCGCTGGGGGGACCTCCGGGGAGACCCAGTACTTC. As protein: CATAGGTSGETQYF. Full variable domain (missing parts from reference TRBV5-1 and TRBJ2-5): KAGVTQTPRYLIKTRGQQVTLSCSPISGHRSVSWYQQTPGQGLQFLFEYFSETQRNKGNFPGRFSGRQFSNSRSEMNVSTLELGDSALYLCATAGGTSGETQYFGPGTRLLVL.